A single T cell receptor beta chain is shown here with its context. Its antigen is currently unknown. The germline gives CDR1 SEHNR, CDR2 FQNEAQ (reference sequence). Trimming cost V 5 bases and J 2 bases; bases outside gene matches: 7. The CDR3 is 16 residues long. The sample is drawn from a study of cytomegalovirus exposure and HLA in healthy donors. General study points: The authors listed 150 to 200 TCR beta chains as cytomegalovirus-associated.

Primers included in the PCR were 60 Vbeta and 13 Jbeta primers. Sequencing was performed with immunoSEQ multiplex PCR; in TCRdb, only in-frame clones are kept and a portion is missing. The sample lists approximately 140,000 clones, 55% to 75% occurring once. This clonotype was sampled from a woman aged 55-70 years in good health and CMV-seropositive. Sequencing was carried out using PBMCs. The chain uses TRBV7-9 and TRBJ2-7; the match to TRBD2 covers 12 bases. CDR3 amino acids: CASSPKGLAGTYEQYF. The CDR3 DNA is TGTGCCAGCAGCCCTAAAGGACTAGCGGGGACCTACGAGCAGTACTTC.